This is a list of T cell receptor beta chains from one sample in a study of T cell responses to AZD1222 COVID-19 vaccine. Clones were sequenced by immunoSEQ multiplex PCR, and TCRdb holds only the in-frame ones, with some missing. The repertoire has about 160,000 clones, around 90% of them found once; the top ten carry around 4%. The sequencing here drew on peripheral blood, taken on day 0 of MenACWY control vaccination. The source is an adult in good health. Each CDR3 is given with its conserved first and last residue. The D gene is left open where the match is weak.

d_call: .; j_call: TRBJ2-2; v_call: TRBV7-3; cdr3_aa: CASSSPGSYTGELFF; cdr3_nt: TGTGCCAGCAGCTCCCCAGGGTCTTACACCGGGGAGCTGTTTTTT
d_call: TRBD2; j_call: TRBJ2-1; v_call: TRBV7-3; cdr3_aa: CASSLLAGGRNEQFF; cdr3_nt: TGTGCCAGCAGCTTATTAGCGGGAGGTCGTAATGAGCAGTTCTTC
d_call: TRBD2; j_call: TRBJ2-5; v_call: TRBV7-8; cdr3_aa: CASTTYLGLAAIQETQYF; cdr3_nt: TGTGCCAGCACCACTTACTTGGGACTAGCGGCTATCCAAGAGACCCAGTACTTC
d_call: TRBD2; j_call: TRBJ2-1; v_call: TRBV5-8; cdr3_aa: CASSLGTSGDEQFF; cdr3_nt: TGTGCCAGCAGCTTGGGGACTAGTGGGGATGAGCAGTTCTTC
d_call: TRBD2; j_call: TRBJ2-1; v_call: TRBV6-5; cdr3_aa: CASSRTSRNEQFF; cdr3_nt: TGTGCCAGCAGTCGGACTAGCAGAAATGAGCAGTTCTTC
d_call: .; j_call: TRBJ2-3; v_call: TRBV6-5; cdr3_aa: CAAKGFVDTQYF; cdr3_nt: TGTGCCGCCAAGGGGTTCGTAGATACGCAGTATTTT
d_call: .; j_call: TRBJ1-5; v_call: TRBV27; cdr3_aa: CASSPTTGTLRGIGNQPQHF; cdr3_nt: TGTGCCAGCAGTCCCACCACCGGGACACTAAGGGGAATTGGCAATCAGCCCCAGCATTTT
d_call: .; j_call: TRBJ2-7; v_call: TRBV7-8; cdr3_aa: CASRRGLSYEQYF; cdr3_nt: TGTGCCAGCAGACGCGGCCTTTCCTACGAGCAGTACTTC
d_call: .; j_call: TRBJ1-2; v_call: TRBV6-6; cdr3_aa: CASSHHGGGYTF; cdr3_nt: TGTGCCAGCAGCCACCACGGGGGTGGCTACACCTTC
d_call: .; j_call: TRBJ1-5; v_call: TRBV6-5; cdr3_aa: CATGRVSNQPQHF; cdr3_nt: TGTGCCACCGGGAGAGTTAGCAATCAGCCCCAGCATTTT
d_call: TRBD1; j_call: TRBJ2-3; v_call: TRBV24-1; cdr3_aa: CATSDLGGDPDTQYF; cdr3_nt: TGTGCCACCAGTGATTTAGGGGGCGACCCAGATACGCAGTATTTT
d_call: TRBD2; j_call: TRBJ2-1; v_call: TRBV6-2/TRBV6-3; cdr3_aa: CASSYSGLANEQFF; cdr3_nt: TGTGCCAGCAGTTACTCGGGACTAGCGAATGAGCAGTTCTTC
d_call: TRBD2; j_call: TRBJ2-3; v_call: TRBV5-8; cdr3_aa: CASSQAGLAGVTDTQYF; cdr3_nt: TGTGCCAGCAGCCAGGCAGGACTAGCGGGCGTCACAGATACGCAGTATTTT
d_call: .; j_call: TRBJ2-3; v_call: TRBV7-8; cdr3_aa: CASSVAPPEDTQYF; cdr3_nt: TGTGCCAGCAGCGTGGCCCCCCCGGAAGATACGCAGTATTTT
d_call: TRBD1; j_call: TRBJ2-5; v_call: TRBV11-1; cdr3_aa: CASSSNRDRKETQYF; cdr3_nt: TGTGCCAGCAGCTCCAACCGGGACAGAAAAGAGACCCAGTACTTC
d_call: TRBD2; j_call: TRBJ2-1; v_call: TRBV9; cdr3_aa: CASSPDSGNIDEQFF; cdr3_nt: TGTGCCAGCAGCCCAGACAGCGGGAATATCGATGAGCAGTTCTTC
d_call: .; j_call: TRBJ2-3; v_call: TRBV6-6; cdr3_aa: CASSYLGAASTDTQYF; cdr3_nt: TGTGCCAGCAGTTACCTGGGAGCGGCTAGCACAGATACGCAGTATTTT
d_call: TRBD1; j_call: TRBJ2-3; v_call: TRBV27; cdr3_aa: CASSKPGQGLTSSTDTQYF; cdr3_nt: TGTGCCAGTTCTAAACCGGGACAGGGGCTTACTTCTAGCACAGATACGCAGTATTTT